This TCR beta chain was retrieved from a study of blood T cell repertoires in COVID-19. Recruits, aged about 18 to 100 years, lived in about two dozen US areas. Each participant's cohort was designated according to participant-reported clinical history. Those designated as exposed participants met a COVID-19 case within 2 weeks before study entry. Study processing details: How many nucleated cells were present was estimated from reference gene primer amplification. Repertoires were generated with immunoSEQ multiplex PCR, while TCRdb's copy carries only in-frame clones and drops some. That table gives V, J and clone size, and the DNA gave D and trimming. Of a few hundred thousand clones listed, roughly nine tenths were seen once; the top ten hold just over 0.85%. Trimming at V came to 3 bases and at J to 6 bases, leaving 8 bases not matched to a gene. This CDR3 has 14 amino acids. Germline V gene lookup returns CDR1 SNHLY and CDR2 FYNNEI.

Sequencing was performed on PBMCs or T cells enriched from blood (not recorded which). The TCR originated in a woman between 40 and 50 years old who had been exposed to COVID-19. J is TRBJ2-7 and V is TRBV2; 7 bases are shared with TRBD2. This CDR3 reads CASSEERGDREQYF. DNA for the CDR3: TGTGCCAGCAGTGAGGAGCGGGGTGATCGCGAGCAGTACTTC.